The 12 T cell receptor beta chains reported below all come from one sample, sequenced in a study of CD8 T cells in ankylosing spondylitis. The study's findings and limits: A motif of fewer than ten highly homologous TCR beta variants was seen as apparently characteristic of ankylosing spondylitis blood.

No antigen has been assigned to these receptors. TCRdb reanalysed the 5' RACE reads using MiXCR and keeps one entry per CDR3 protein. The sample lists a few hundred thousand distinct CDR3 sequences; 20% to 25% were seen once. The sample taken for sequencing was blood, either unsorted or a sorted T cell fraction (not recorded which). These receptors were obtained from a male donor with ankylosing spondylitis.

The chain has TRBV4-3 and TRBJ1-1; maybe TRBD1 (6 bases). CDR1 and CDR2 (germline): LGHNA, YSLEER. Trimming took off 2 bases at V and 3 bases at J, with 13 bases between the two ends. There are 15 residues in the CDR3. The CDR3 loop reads CASSQRDTPDTEAFF. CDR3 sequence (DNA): TGCGCCAGCAGCCAAAGGGACACCCCAGACACTGAAGCTTTCTTT.

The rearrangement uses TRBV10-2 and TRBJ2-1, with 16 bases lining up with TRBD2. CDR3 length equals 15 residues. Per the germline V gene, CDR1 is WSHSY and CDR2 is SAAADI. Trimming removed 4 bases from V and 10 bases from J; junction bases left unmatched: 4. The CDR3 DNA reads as TGCGCCAGCAGTGTTTTGGGACTAGCGGGAGGGGAGCAGTTCTTC. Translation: CASSVLGLAGGEQFF.

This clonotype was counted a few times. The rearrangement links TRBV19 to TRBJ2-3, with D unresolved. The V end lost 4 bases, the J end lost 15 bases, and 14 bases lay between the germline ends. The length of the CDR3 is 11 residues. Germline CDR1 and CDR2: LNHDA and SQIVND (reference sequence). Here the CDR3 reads CASSTARPRYF. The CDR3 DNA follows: TGTGCCAGTAGTACAGCACGACCCAGATATTTT.

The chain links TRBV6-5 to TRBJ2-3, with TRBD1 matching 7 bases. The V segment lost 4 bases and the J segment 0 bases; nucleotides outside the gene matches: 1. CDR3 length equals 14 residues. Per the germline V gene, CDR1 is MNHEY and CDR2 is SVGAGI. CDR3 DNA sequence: TGTGCCAGCAGTTCGGGACAGAGCACAGATACGCAGTATTTT. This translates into CASSSGQSTDTQYF.

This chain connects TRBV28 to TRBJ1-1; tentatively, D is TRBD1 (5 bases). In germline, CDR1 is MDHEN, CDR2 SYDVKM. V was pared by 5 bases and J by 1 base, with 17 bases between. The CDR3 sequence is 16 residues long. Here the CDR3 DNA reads TGTGCCAGCAGTCCACCCACACCAGGGAGGAACACTGAAGCTTTCTTT. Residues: CASSPPTPGRNTEAFF.

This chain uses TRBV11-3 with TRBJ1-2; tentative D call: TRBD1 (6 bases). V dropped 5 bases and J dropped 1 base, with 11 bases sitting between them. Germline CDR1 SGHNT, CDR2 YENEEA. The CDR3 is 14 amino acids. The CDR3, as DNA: TGTGCCAGCAGCCGAGGACAGAATAACTATGGCTACACCTTC. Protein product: CASSRGQNNYGYTF.

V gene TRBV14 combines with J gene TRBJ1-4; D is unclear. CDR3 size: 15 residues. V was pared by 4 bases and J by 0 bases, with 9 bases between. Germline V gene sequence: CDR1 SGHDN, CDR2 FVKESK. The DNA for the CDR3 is TGTGCCAGCAGCCCAAGCAATCCAACTAATGAAAAACTGTTTTTT. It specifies CASSPSNPTNEKLFF. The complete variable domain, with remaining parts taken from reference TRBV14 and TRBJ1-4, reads EAGVTQFPSHSVIEKGQTVTLRCDPISGHDNLYWYRRVMGKEIKFLLHFVKESKQDESGMPNNRFLAERTGGTYSTLKVQPAELEDSGVYFCASSPSNPTNEKLFFGSGTQLSVL.

CDR3 loop: CASSLRVVGTGELFF. Here the CDR3 DNA reads TGTGCCAGCAGCCTTCGAGTCGTGGGCACCGGGGAGCTGTTTTTT. The rearrangement uses TRBV28 and TRBJ2-2; no clear D gene. The CDR3 spans 15 residues. Germline CDR1 and CDR2: MDHEN and SYDVKM. V lost 6 bases and J 4 bases, leaving 15 bases between the germline ends.

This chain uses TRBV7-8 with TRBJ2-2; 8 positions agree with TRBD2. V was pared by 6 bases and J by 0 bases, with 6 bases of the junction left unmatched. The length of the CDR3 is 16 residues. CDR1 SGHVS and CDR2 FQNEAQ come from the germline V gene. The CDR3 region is CASRFREGANTGELFF. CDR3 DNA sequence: TGTGCCAGCAGGTTCCGGGAGGGCGCGAACACCGGGGAGCTGTTTTTT. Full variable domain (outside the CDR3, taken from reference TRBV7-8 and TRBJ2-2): GAGVSQSPRYKVAKRGQDVALRCDPISGHVSLFWYQQALGQGPEFLTYFQNEAQLDKSGLPSDRFFAERPEGSVSTLKIQRTQQEDSAVYLCASRFREGANTGELFFGEGSRLTVL.

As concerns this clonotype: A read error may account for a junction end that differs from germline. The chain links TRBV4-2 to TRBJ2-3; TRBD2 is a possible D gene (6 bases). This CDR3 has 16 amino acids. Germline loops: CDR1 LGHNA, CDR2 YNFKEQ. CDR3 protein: CASSQDTGAGTDTQYF. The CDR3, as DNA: TGCGCCAGCAGCCAAGATACGGGAGCTGGCACAGATACGCAGTATTTT.

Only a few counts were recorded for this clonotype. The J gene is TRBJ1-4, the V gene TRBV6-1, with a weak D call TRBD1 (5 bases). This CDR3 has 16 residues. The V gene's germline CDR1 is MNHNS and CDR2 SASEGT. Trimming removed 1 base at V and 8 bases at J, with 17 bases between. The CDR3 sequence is CASSEVRRQGREKLFF. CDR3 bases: TGTGCCAGCAGTGAAGTAAGGCGGCAGGGACGCGAAAAACTGTTTTTT.

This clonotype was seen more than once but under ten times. Here the CDR3 reads CASSETGLGQVTQYF. The CDR3 coding sequence is TGTGCCAGCAGCGAGACAGGGTTGGGTCAAGTTACGCAGTATTTT. V usage is TRBV28 and J usage is TRBJ2-3, with 7 bases matching TRBD1. There are 15 residues in the CDR3. The trim removed 6 bases at V and 8 bases at J, leaving 14 bases unmatched. Germline V gene sequence: CDR1 MDHEN, CDR2 SYDVKM.